A single sample is the source of the 32 T cell receptor beta chains below, sequenced in a study of T cell responses to AZD1222 COVID-19 vaccine. Generated by immunoSEQ multiplex PCR, the TCRdb table keeps only in-frame clones and is missing some. In the table there are approximately 120,000 clones, 89% of which are singletons. This sample comprised peripheral blood, obtained on day 0 of AZD1222 vaccination. The receptors stem from an adult in good health.

The rearrangement links TRBV24-1 to TRBJ2-1, with 8 nucleotides matching TRBD2. Trimming took 3 bases from V and 7 from J; bases not matched to a gene: 4. CDR3 size: 14 residues. From germline, CDR1 is KGHDR and CDR2 SFDVKD. The CDR3 coding sequence is TGTGCCACCAGTGATCGGGGACTAGGAAATGAGCAGTTCTTC. Protein sequence: CATSDRGLGNEQFF.

The V gene is TRBV30, the J gene TRBJ1-5; D is perhaps TRBD1 (6 bases). This CDR3 has 13 residues. V lost 4 bases, J lost 9 bases, and 16 bases lay in between. The germline V gene has CDR1 GTSNPN and CDR2 SVGIG (reference sequence). This CDR3 reads CAWISPGGGPQHF. The CDR3, as DNA: TGTGCCTGGATCTCCCCGGGGGGCGGGCCCCAGCATTTT.

The CDR3 DNA is TGTGCCAGCAGACCTACAGGGAGTGATGAAAAACTGTTTTTT. It yields the protein CASRPTGSDEKLFF. This chain uses TRBV28 with TRBJ1-4; D is possibly TRBD1 (6 bases). V lost 6 bases and J 6 bases, leaving 14 bases between the germline ends. From germline, CDR1 is MDHEN and CDR2 SYDVKM. CDR3 length: 14 amino acids.

CDR3 protein: CAWTGGQKNTGELFF. The CDR3, as DNA: TGTGCCTGGACGGGGGGGCAGAAAAACACCGGGGAGCTGTTTTTT. The rearrangement uses TRBV30 and TRBJ2-2; TRBD2 matches at 8 bases. Germline V CDR1 and CDR2: GTSNPN, SVGIG (reference sequence). This CDR3 has 15 residues. The V gene end was trimmed by 4 bases and the J gene end by 2 bases; junction bases not matched to a gene: 6.

The gene calls are TRBV28 and TRBJ1-6; D unresolved. V lost 7 bases, J lost 7 bases, and 14 bases lay in between. The CDR3 contains 14 residues. CDR1 MDHEN and CDR2 SYDVKM come from the germline V gene. The CDR3 region has the DNA TGTGCCAGCACCTTAGGAGGCGCCAATTCACCCCTCCACTTT. Amino acids: CASTLGGANSPLHF.

The gene calls are TRBV23-1 and TRBJ2-3, with a tentative D call TRBD1 (5 bases). TRBV23-1 is noted as an ORF with a role that remains uncertain. V lost 3 bases, J lost 2 bases, and 12 bases lay in between. The CDR3 sequence is 15 residues long. CDR3 amino acids: CASSHTGRYTDTQYF. CDR3 sequence (DNA): TGCGCCAGCAGTCATACAGGCCGATACACAGATACGCAGTATTTT.

The table lists this clone with a count of one. The chain joins TRBV5-4 to TRBJ1-1, with D perhaps TRBD1 (5 bases). Germline loops: CDR1 SGHNT, CDR2 YYREEE (reference sequence). Trimming left V 9 bases short and J 4 bases short, with 13 bases between. There are 12 residues in the CDR3. CDR3 protein: CATRRGGTEAFF. Written as DNA, the CDR3 is TGTGCCACCCGGAGGGGCGGCACTGAAGCTTTCTTT.

In this sample, this clone turned up once. The genes are TRBV5-6 and TRBJ2-2; D unclear. The CDR3 loop spans 15 amino acids. The germline V gene has CDR1 SGHDT and CDR2 YYEEEE. Trimming left V 5 bases short and J 4 bases short, with 15 bases between. The CDR3 is CASRRDPGVTGELFF. The CDR3 DNA reads TGTGCCAGCAGGAGAGACCCCGGCGTCACCGGGGAGCTGTTTTTT.

The CDR3 protein is CASQGQSTEAFF. The CDR3 DNA is TGTGCCAGCCAGGGACAGAGCACTGAAGCTTTCTTT. The rearrangement links TRBV27 to TRBJ1-1; TRBD1 matches at 7 bases. Germline lookup yields CDR1 MNHEY and CDR2 SMNVEV (reference sequence). The CDR3 spans 12 residues. Trimming at V came to 8 bases and at J to 4 bases, leaving 4 bases not matched to a gene.

The rearrangement links TRBV7-8 to TRBJ1-2, with D possibly matching TRBD1 (6 bases). The CDR3 is made up of 14 amino acids. V was clipped by 2 bases and J by 7 bases, with 14 bases between them. Per the germline V gene, CDR1 is SGHVS and CDR2 is FQNEAQ. CDR3 sequence reads: CASSLNQGLVGYTF. The CDR3 bases are TGTGCCAGCAGCTTAAATCAGGGGCTGGTTGGCTACACCTTC. Using reference TRBV7-8 and TRBJ1-2 for the parts outside the CDR3, the full variable domain is GAGVSQSPRYKVAKRGQDVALRCDPISGHVSLFWYQQALGQGPEFLTYFQNEAQLDKSGLPSDRFFAERPEGSVSTLKIQRTQQEDSAVYLCASSLNQGLVGYTFGSGTRLTVV.

The chain combines TRBV6-5 with TRBJ1-1; no clear D. Germline lookup yields CDR1 MNHEY and CDR2 SVGAGI. V lost 7 bases to trimming and J lost 8 bases, with 11 bases between them. CDR3 size: 11 residues. CDR3 nucleotide sequence: TGTGCCAGCACCACCGGACGGGAAGCTTTCTTT. It encodes CASTTGREAFF.

This clone was detected once. In DNA form, the CDR3 reads TGTGCCAGCAGCCCGGTGCGGGGGACGACCAAAAACATTCAGTACTTC. The encoded protein is CASSPVRGTTKNIQYF. The chain couples TRBV13 to TRBJ2-4; 7 bases align to TRBD2. CDR1 PRHDT and CDR2 FYEKMQ come from the germline V gene (reference sequence). The V segment lost 5 bases and the J segment 2 bases; nucleotides outside the gene matches: 9. The CDR3 runs to 16 residues.

The J gene is TRBJ1-5, the V gene TRBV5-8, with no clear D. This CDR3 is built from 11 residues. The V end was cut by 6 bases, the J end by 4 bases, with 5 bases between. Germline-derived CDR1 and CDR2 are SGHTS and YDEGEE. CDR3 in DNA: TGTGCCAGCACAGTAAATCAGCCCCAGCATTTT. It specifies CASTVNQPQHF.

This chain links TRBV19 with TRBJ1-5; 8 bases are shared with TRBD1. Germline assignment: CDR1 LNHDA and CDR2 SQIVND (reference sequence). The V segment lost 4 bases and the J segment 0 bases; nucleotides outside the gene matches: 8. This CDR3 comprises 17 residues. As DNA, the CDR3 is TGTGCCAGTAGTACCAAAGGGACAGGATATAGCAATCAGCCCCAGCATTTT. It codes for CASSTKGTGYSNQPQHF.

This clone came up once. V usage is TRBV28 and J usage is TRBJ1-2, with TRBD1 as a possible D gene (6 bases). V was cut by 4 bases and J by 2 bases, with 17 bases left in between. CDR3 length: 16 amino acids. The germline V gene encodes CDR1 MDHEN and CDR2 SYDVKM. The CDR3 coding sequence is TGTGCCAGCAGTTCCGCGGGGGGGCTTATGAACTATGGCTACACCTTC. It encodes CASSSAGGLMNYGYTF.

The chain combines TRBV15 with TRBJ1-2; no definite D call. The germline CDR1 and CDR2 sequences are LNHNV and YYDKDF (reference sequence). Trimming stripped 4 bases from V and 3 bases from J, with 12 bases between. This CDR3 is built from 14 residues. The CDR3 loop is CATSTTTEYYGYTF. The CDR3 DNA sequence: TGTGCCACCAGCACCACCACAGAATACTATGGCTACACCTTC.

This chain uses TRBV28 with TRBJ1-3; 7 bases are shared with TRBD1. The CDR3 covers 15 residues. Germline CDR1 MDHEN, CDR2 SYDVKM. V was clipped by 4 bases and J by 1 base; unmatched bases: 4. Written as DNA, the CDR3 is TGTGCCAGCAGTTACAGGGGTGTTTCTGGAAACACCATATATTTT. Its translation: CASSYRGVSGNTIYF.

The chain carries TRBV7-8 and TRBJ2-2; no reliable D call. This CDR3 has 13 amino acids. V was trimmed by 8 bases and J by 5 bases, leaving 12 bases between them. Germline CDR1 SGHVS, CDR2 FQNEAQ. This chain's CDR3 is CASELRLTGELFF. DNA for the CDR3: TGTGCCAGCGAGTTGAGGCTTACCGGGGAGCTGTTTTTT. Combining the CDR3 with reference TRBV7-8 and TRBJ2-2 gives the whole variable domain GAGVSQSPRYKVAKRGQDVALRCDPISGHVSLFWYQQALGQGPEFLTYFQNEAQLDKSGLPSDRFFAERPEGSVSTLKIQRTQQEDSAVYLCASELRLTGELFFGEGSRLTVL.

The genes are TRBV30 and TRBJ1-4, with 8 bases identical to TRBD1. Germline V gene lookup returns CDR1 GTSNPN and CDR2 SVGIG (reference sequence). The CDR3 consists of 15 residues. After removal of 1 base from V and 6 bases from J, the junction contained 7 bases not matched to a gene. DNA for the CDR3: TGTGCCTGGAGTGAGGGGGACAGGTCTTATGAAAAACTGTTTTTT. Encoded protein: CAWSEGDRSYEKLFF.

V is TRBV19 and J is TRBJ1-2, with D unresolved. The ends were cut back, 8 bases at V and 8 bases at J, with 3 bases in the middle. The CDR3 length is 8 residues. CDR1 and CDR2 from the germline V gene are LNHDA and SQIVND (reference sequence). The CDR3 loop is CASGGYTF. The CDR3 nucleotides are TGTGCCAGTGGGGGCTACACCTTC.

The chain is built from TRBV7-2 and TRBJ2-1; D not resolved. Looked up from germline, CDR1 is SGHTA and CDR2 is FQGNSA. The CDR3 extends over 15 amino acids. Trimming stripped 6 bases from V and 6 bases from J, with 18 bases between. CDR3 sequence: CASSGSFRSANEQFF. Here the CDR3 DNA reads TGTGCCAGCAGTGGTTCGTTCAGGTCGGCCAATGAGCAGTTCTTC.

This sequence joins TRBV19 and TRBJ1-5; D is undetermined. There are 14 residues in the CDR3. CDR1 is LNHDA and CDR2 is SQIVND in the germline V gene (reference sequence). The ends were cut back, 3 bases at V and 4 bases at J, with 10 bases in the middle. The CDR3 DNA is TGTGCCAGTAGTATTCTAGGGATAAATCAGCCCCAGCATTTT. Protein product: CASSILGINQPQHF.

The chain employs TRBV19 and TRBJ2-3, with unresolved D. V was trimmed by 4 bases and J by 5 bases, leaving 10 bases between them. The CDR3 is 13 residues long. CDR1 and CDR2 (germline): LNHDA, SQIVND (reference sequence). The CDR3 coding sequence is TGTGCCAGTAGTAAAGGCTTGGTAGATACGCAGTATTTT. Translating gives CASSKGLVDTQYF.

The V gene is TRBV7-2, the J gene TRBJ2-1; possibly TRBD1 for D (5 bases). Per the germline V gene, CDR1 is SGHTA and CDR2 is FQGNSA. Trimming took 5 bases from V and 3 from J, leaving 11 bases between them. The CDR3 length is 14 residues. The DNA of the CDR3 is TGTGCCAGCAGCCAAGGACAAAACTACAATGAGCAGTTCTTC. Amino acid sequence: CASSQGQNYNEQFF.

The chain uses TRBV6-5 and TRBJ2-1, with 9 bases identical to TRBD2. Germline CDR1 reads MNHEY; CDR2 reads SVGAGI. V lost 7 bases to trimming and J lost 4 bases; unmatched junction nucleotides: 5. The CDR3 runs 14 residues. CDR3 sequence reads: CASTAGGHYNEQFF. CDR3 DNA sequence: TGTGCCAGCACGGCGGGGGGGCATTACAATGAGCAGTTCTTC.

J is TRBJ1-1 and V is TRBV7-2; D gene uncertain. Germline V lookup: CDR1 SGHTA, CDR2 FQGNSA. Trimming shortened V by 1 base and J by 10 bases, and 16 bases separated the two germline ends. CDR3 length: 14 amino acids. The CDR3 DNA is TGTGCCAGCAGCTTAGTCGGAGGGCTTTCGGGAGCTTTCTTT. Protein product: CASSLVGGLSGAFF. Looking up the rest from reference TRBV7-2 and TRBJ1-1 gives the full variable domain: GAGVSQSPSNKVTEKGKDVELRCDPISGHTALYWYRQSLGQGLEFLIYFQGNSAPDKSGLPSDRFSAERTGGSVSTLTIQRTQQEDSAVYLCASSLVGGLSGAFFGQGTRLTVV.

J is TRBJ2-4 and V is TRBV6-5, with 8 bases aligning to TRBD2. Trimming took 2 bases from V and 0 from J; bases not matched to a gene: 3. The germline V gene has CDR1 MNHEY and CDR2 SVGAGI. The CDR3 contains 16 residues. The CDR3 here is CASSYTLAGAKNIQYF. For the CDR3, the DNA is TGTGCCAGCAGTTACACTCTAGCGGGAGCCAAAAACATTCAGTACTTC.

This clone was counted only a few times. The DNA of the CDR3 is TGTGCCAGCCACCCGGTCACCGGGGAGCTGTTTTTT. Encoded protein: CASHPVTGELFF. The chain uses TRBV12-3 or TRBV12-4 and TRBJ2-2; D is unresolved. CDR3 length: 12 amino acids. The V and J ends lost 8 bases and 4 bases respectively, with 8 bases between them.

The chain has TRBV3-1 (or the pseudogene TRBV3-2) and TRBJ1-1, with D perhaps matching TRBD1 (5 bases). The CDR3 loop spans 13 amino acids. Trimming removed 1 base at V and 5 bases at J, with 8 bases between. In germline, CDR1 is LGHDT, CDR2 YNNKEL (reference sequence). The CDR3 region is CASSQGGGTEAFF. The CDR3 DNA reads TGTGCCAGCAGCCAAGGGGGCGGGACTGAAGCTTTCTTT.

The table lists this clone with a few counts. The genes are TRBV21-1 and TRBJ1-2; TRBD1 reflects the table's D call only, with no check against the DNA. TRBV21-1 is a pseudogene locus. The CDR3 has 23 residues. For the CDR3, the DNA is TGTGCCAGCAGCAAAGCCCTATCCCCCCCGACGACAGGTCGGATCCTAGCTAACTATGGCTACACCTTC. Translated: CASSKALSPPTTGRILANYGYTF.

The chain recombines TRBV7-2 with TRBJ1-1; a weak D match, TRBD1 (5 bases). The CDR3 loop spans 15 amino acids. V was pared by 5 bases and J by 1 base, with 14 bases between. Germline CDR1 and CDR2: SGHTA and FQGNSA. The CDR3 reads CASSPPDGGNTEAFF. In DNA, the CDR3 is TGTGCCAGCAGCCCGCCGGACGGGGGGAACACTGAAGCTTTCTTT.

The V and J genes are TRBV6-5 and TRBJ2-6; tentatively, D is TRBD1 (6 bases). This CDR3 spans 15 amino acids. Germline V gives CDR1 MNHEY, CDR2 SVGAGI. V lost 6 bases to trimming and J lost 1 base, with 10 bases between them. CDR3 protein: CASSQTGSGANVLTF. DNA of the CDR3: TGTGCCAGCAGCCAGACAGGTTCTGGGGCCAACGTCCTGACTTTC.